The 16 T cell receptor beta chains reported below all come from one sample, sequenced in a study of CD8+ T cells in alopecia areata. The treatment: oral pan-JAK inhibitor, 5-10 mg twice daily. Extracted RNA was reverse transcribed into cDNA, the sequencing template. The protocol was immunoSEQ multiplex PCR, while the TCRdb copy is restricted to in-frame clones and leaves out a portion. The data hold 200,000 or so clones, with around 43% observed a single time. Sample: CD4+ T cells sorted from blood, taken at approximately week 36, from a patient treated with tofacitinib. The receptors stem from a human donor with alopecia areata.

As to this clone: At the DNA level, this CDR3 is encoded by other sequences in the same sample as well. In nucleotides, the CDR3 is TGTGCCTGGAGTCGGGGGGACAATCAGCCCCAGCATTTT. It encodes CAWSRGDNQPQHF. This sequence joins TRBV30 and TRBJ1-5; TRBD1 is a possible D gene (5 bases). Germline CDR1 and CDR2: GTSNPN and SVGIG (reference sequence). This CDR3 region has 13 residues. V gave up 2 bases and J gave up 3 bases, with 8 bases separating them.

The V gene is TRBV28, the J gene TRBJ1-1; 7 nucleotides align to TRBD1. V was pared by 5 bases and J by 1 base, with 7 bases of the junction left unmatched. The CDR3 extends over 15 amino acids. From germline, CDR1 is MDHEN and CDR2 SYDVKM. CDR3 amino acids: CASSPPQGGNTEAFF. Written as DNA, the CDR3 is TGTGCCAGCAGTCCCCCTCAGGGGGGGAACACTGAAGCTTTCTTT.

This clone was seen only once. The sample carries other DNA sequences with the same CDR3. The rearrangement joins TRBV28 to TRBJ2-7, with 9 bases aligning to TRBD2. The CDR3 contains 14 residues. Germline assignment: CDR1 MDHEN and CDR2 SYDVKM. The junction had 3 bases not matched to a gene; V was cut back by 6 bases and J by 0 bases. CDR3 DNA: TGTGCCAGCAGCCCGACTAGCGGCTCCTACGAGCAGTACTTC. Its protein is CASSPTSGSYEQYF.

The rearrangement links TRBV29-1 to TRBJ2-3; TRBD1 might be the D (5 bases). Germline lookup yields CDR1 SQVTM and CDR2 ANQGSEA. Trimming stripped 2 bases from V and 1 base from J, with 7 bases between. This CDR3 comprises 13 residues. CDR3 residues: CSVELGGTDTQYF. The CDR3 region has the DNA TGCAGCGTTGAACTAGGGGGCACAGATACGCAGTATTTT.

The rearrangement joins TRBV29-1 to TRBJ1-2; TRBD1 is a possible D gene (6 bases). This CDR3 comprises 12 residues. The V end lost 4 bases, the J end lost 3 bases, and 9 bases lay between the germline ends. Germline V gene sequence: CDR1 SQVTM, CDR2 ANQGSEA. The CDR3 DNA follows: TGCAGCGTTGGAAGGACAGACTATGGCTACACCTTC. Protein: CSVGRTDYGYTF.

This clone was observed a handful of times. The rearrangement uses TRBV14 and TRBJ2-1; no definite D call. This CDR3 has 17 residues. The V and J ends lost 0 bases and 0 bases respectively, with 12 bases between them. The V gene's germline CDR1 is SGHDN and CDR2 FVKESK. The CDR3 DNA is TGTGCCAGCAGCCAAGACGCGCGGCGGAGCTCCTACAATGAGCAGTTCTTC. It specifies CASSQDARRSSYNEQFF.

The chain uses TRBV7-2 and TRBJ2-3; TRBD2 aligns across 7 bases. This CDR3 is 15 amino acids long. The germline V gene has CDR1 SGHTA and CDR2 FQGNSA. The ends lost 5 bases at V and 3 bases at J; junction bases unmatched: 8. The CDR3 is CASSGSGMGTDTQYF. CDR3 DNA sequence: TGTGCCAGCAGCGGCAGCGGGATGGGGACAGATACGCAGTATTTT.

V gene TRBV5-4 combines with J gene TRBJ2-7; TRBD2 matches 8 bases. V was clipped by 4 bases and J by 0 bases; unmatched bases: 6. CDR3 length: 15 amino acids. Germline V gene sequence: CDR1 SGHNT, CDR2 YYREEE (reference sequence). The CDR3: CASSLSGTSSYEQYF. CDR3 sequence (DNA): TGTGCCAGCAGCCTCTCCGGGACTAGCTCCTACGAGCAGTACTTC.

The gene calls are TRBV2 and TRBJ2-5; no clear D. Looked up from germline, CDR1 is SNHLY and CDR2 is FYNNEI. The CDR3 is made up of 14 amino acids. Trimming pared 10 bases from V and 5 bases from J, leaving 20 bases between. The CDR3 spells CATALEGPSETQYF. In nucleotides, the CDR3 is TGTGCCACCGCCCTGGAAGGGCCCTCGGAGACCCAGTACTTC.

This chain joins TRBV10-3 and TRBJ2-5; maybe TRBD2 (5 bases). CDR1 ENHRY and CDR2 SYGVKD come from the germline V gene. V dropped 9 bases and J dropped 5 bases, with 16 bases sitting between them. The CDR3 consists of 13 residues. The CDR3 DNA sequence: TGTGCCATGGCATCACTAGAGAAGGAGACCCAGTACTTC. This codes for CAMASLEKETQYF.

The table lists this clone with a few counts. The chain couples TRBV10-1 to TRBJ1-1; TRBD1 is a possible D gene (6 bases). V shed 5 bases and J shed 1 base, with 11 bases lying between them. The germline gives CDR1 WNHNN, CDR2 SYGVQD (reference sequence). CDR3 length equals 14 residues. The CDR3 spells CASSPGQANTEAFF. CDR3 sequence (DNA): TGCGCCAGCAGTCCGGGACAAGCGAACACTGAAGCTTTCTTT.

The chain carries TRBV29-1 and TRBJ2-4; 9 bases agree with TRBD2. CDR3 size: 14 residues. The V gene end was trimmed by 4 bases and the J gene end by 1 base; junction bases not matched to a gene: 2. CDR1 SQVTM and CDR2 ANQGSEA come from the germline V gene. CDR3 coding DNA: TGCAGCGTTGGGGCGGGGGGGGCCAAAAACATTCAGTACTTC. It encodes CSVGAGGAKNIQYF.

This sequence joins TRBV7-3 and TRBJ2-1, with D hard to call. V was trimmed by 4 bases and J by 7 bases, leaving 8 bases between them. The CDR3 extends over 12 amino acids. CDR1 is SGHTA, CDR2 FQGTGA, per germline. The CDR3 DNA reads as TGTGCCAGCAGCTCCCATGGGAATGAGCAGTTCTTC. This gives the protein CASSSHGNEQFF.

This chain connects TRBV30 to TRBJ2-5, with D unclear. The CDR3 is made up of 13 amino acids. The V gene's germline CDR1 is GTSNPN and CDR2 SVGIG (reference sequence). Between the trimmed V and J ends, which lost 1 base and 5 bases, there was a span of 11 bases. The CDR3 DNA reads TGTGCCTGGAGTGCCGGGCTCAGGGAGACCCAGTACTTC. The encoded protein is CAWSAGLRETQYF.

In this sample, this clone turned up a few times. This chain uses TRBV4-1 with TRBJ1-5; D remains ambiguous. This CDR3 has 18 residues. Trimming shortened V by 4 bases and J by 1 base, and 20 bases separated the two germline ends. Germline V gene lookup returns CDR1 MGHRA and CDR2 YSYEKL. The CDR3 loop reads CASSPGPRRAGSNQPQHF. The CDR3 region has the DNA TGCGCCAGCAGCCCCGGACCGCGGAGGGCTGGGAGCAATCAGCCCCAGCATTTT.

This clone turned up a few times. The chain joins TRBV6-5 to TRBJ1-4; D uncertain. Trimming shortened V by 4 bases and J by 7 bases, and 19 bases separated the two germline ends. The CDR3 length is 16 residues. Germline CDR1 and CDR2: MNHEY and SVGAGI. DNA for the CDR3: TGTGCCAGCAGTTTCCTAGGTCCTAGTCGGGTTGAAAAACTGTTTTTT. It encodes CASSFLGPSRVEKLFF.